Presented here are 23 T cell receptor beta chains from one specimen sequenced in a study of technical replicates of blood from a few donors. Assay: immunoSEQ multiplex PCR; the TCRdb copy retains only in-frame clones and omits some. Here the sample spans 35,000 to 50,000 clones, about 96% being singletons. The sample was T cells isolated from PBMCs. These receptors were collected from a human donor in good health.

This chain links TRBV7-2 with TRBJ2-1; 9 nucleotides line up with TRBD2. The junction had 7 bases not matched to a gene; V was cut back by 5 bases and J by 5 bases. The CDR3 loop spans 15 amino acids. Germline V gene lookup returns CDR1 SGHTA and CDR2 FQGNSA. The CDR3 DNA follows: TGTGCCAGCAGCAGGGGACTAGCAACTAACAATGAGCAGTTCTTC. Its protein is CASSRGLATNNEQFF.

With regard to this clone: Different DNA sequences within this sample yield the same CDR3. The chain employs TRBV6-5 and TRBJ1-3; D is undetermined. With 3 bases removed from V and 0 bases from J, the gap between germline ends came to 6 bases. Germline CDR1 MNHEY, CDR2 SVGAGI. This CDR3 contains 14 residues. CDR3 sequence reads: CASSYDSSGNTIYF. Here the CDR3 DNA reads TGTGCCAGCAGTTATGATAGCTCTGGAAACACCATATATTTT.

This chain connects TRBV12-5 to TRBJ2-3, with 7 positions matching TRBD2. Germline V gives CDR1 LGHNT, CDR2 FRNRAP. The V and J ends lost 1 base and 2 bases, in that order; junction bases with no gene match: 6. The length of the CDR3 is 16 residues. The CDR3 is CASGLGLAGSTDTQYF. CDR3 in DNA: TGTGCTAGTGGTTTGGGATTAGCGGGTTCCACAGATACGCAGTATTTT.

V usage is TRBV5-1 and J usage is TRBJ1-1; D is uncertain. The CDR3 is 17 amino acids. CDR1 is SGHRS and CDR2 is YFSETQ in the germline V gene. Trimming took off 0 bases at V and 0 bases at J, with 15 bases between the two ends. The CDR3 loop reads CASSLGGGYPMNTEAFF. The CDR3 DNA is TGCGCCAGCAGCTTGGGTGGCGGTTACCCCATGAACACTGAAGCTTTCTTT. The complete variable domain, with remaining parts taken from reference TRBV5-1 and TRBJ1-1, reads KAGVTQTPRYLIKTRGQQVTLSCSPISGHRSVSWYQQTPGQGLQFLFEYFSETQRNKGNFPGRFSGRQFSNSRSEMNVSTLELGDSALYLCASSLGGGYPMNTEAFFGQGTRLTVV.

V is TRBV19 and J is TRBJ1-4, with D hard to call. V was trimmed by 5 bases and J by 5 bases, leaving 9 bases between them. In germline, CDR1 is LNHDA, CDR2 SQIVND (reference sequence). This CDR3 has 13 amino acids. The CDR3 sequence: CASSPGLNEKLFF. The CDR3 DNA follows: TGTGCCAGTAGTCCTGGACTGAATGAAAAACTGTTTTTT.

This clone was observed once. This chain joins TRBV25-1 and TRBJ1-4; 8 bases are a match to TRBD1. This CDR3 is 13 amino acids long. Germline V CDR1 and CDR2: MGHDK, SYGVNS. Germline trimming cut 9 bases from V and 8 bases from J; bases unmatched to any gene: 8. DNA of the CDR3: TGTGCCAGTAGAGACAGGGGCTGGGAAAAACTGTTTTTT. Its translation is CASRDRGWEKLFF.

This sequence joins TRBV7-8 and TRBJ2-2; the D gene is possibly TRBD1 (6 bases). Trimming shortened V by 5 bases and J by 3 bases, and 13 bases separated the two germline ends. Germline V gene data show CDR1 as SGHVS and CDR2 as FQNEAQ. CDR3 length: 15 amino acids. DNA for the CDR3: TGTGCCAGCAGCAAAGGACAGTTTGACACCGGGGAGCTGTTTTTT. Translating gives CASSKGQFDTGELFF. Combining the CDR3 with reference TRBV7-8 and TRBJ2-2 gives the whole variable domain GAGVSQSPRYKVAKRGQDVALRCDPISGHVSLFWYQQALGQGPEFLTYFQNEAQLDKSGLPSDRFFAERPEGSVSTLKIQRTQQEDSAVYLCASSKGQFDTGELFFGEGSRLTVL.

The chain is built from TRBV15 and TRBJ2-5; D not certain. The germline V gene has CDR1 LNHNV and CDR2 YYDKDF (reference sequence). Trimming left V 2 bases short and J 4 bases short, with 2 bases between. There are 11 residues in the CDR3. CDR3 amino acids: CATSRLETQYF. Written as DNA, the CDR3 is TGTGCCACCAGCAGACTAGAGACCCAGTACTTC. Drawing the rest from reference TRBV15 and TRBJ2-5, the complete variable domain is DAMVIQNPRYQVTQFGKPVTLSCSQTLNHNVMYWYQQKSSQAPKLLFHYYDKDFNNEADTPDNFQSRRPNTSFCFLDIRSPGLGDTAMYLCATSRLETQYFGPGTRLLVL.

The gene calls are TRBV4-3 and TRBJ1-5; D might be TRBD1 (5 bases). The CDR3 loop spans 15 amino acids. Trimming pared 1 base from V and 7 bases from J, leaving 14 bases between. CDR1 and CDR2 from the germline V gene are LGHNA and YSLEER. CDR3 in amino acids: CASSQGVAGKQPQHF. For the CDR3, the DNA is TGCGCCAGCAGCCAAGGGGTGGCAGGGAAGCAGCCCCAGCATTTT.

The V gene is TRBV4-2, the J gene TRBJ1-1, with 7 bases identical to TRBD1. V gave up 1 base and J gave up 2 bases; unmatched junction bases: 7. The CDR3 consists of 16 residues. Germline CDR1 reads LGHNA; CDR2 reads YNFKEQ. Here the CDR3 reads CASSQVQGLENTEAFF. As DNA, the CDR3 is TGTGCCAGCAGCCAAGTACAGGGGCTCGAAAACACTGAAGCTTTCTTT.

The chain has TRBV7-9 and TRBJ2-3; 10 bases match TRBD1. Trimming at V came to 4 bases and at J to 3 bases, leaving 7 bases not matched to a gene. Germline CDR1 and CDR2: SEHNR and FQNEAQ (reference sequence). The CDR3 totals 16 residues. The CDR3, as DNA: TGTGCCAGCAGCTCTTCGGACAGGGGGTGGACAGATACGCAGTATTTT. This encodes CASSSSDRGWTDTQYF.

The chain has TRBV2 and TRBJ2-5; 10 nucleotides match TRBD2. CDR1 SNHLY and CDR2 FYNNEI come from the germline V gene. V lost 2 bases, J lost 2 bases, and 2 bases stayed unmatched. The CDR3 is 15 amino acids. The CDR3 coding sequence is TGTGCCAGCAGTGAACTAGCGGGAGTTCAAGAGACCCAGTACTTC. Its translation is CASSELAGVQETQYF.

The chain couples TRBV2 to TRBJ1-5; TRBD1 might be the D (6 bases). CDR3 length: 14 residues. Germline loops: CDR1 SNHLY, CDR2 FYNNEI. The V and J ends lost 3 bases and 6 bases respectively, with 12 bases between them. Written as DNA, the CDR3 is TGTGCCAGCAGTGATGGTCGGGGGGCTCAGCCCCAGCATTTT. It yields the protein CASSDGRGAQPQHF.

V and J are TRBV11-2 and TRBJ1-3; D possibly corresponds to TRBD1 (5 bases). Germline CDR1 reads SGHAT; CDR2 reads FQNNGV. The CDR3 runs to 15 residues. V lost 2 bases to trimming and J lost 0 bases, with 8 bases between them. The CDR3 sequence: CASSLWRGSGNTIYF. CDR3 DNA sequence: TGTGCCAGCAGCTTATGGAGGGGCTCTGGAAACACCATATATTTT.

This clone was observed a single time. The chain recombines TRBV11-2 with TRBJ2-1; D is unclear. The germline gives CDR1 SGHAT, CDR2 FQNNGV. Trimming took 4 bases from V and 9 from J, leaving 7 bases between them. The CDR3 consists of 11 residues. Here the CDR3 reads CASSSYLEQFF. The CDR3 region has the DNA TGTGCCAGCAGCTCCTACCTTGAGCAGTTCTTC.

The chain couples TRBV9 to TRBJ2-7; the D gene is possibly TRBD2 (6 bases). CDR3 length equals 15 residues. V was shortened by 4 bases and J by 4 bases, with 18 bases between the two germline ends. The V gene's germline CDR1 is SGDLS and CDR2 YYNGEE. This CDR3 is CASSIGPGEDYEQYF. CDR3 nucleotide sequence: TGTGCCAGCAGCATCGGACCGGGAGAAGATTACGAGCAGTACTTC.

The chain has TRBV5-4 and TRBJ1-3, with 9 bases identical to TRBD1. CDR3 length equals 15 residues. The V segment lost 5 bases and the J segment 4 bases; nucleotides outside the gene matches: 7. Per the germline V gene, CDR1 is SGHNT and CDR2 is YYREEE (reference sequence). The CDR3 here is CASSLDGTGGNTIYF. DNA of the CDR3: TGTGCCAGCAGTTTAGACGGGACAGGGGGAAACACCATATATTTT.

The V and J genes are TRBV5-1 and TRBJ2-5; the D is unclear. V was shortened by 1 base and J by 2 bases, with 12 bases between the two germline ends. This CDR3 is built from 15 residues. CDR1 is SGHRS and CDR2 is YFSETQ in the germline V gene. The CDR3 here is CASSLQNSAQETQYF. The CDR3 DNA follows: TGCGCCAGCAGCTTGCAAAACAGTGCACAAGAGACCCAGTACTTC. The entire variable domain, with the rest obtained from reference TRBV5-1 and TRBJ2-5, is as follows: KAGVTQTPRYLIKTRGQQVTLSCSPISGHRSVSWYQQTPGQGLQFLFEYFSETQRNKGNFPGRFSGRQFSNSRSEMNVSTLELGDSALYLCASSLQNSAQETQYFGPGTRLLVL.

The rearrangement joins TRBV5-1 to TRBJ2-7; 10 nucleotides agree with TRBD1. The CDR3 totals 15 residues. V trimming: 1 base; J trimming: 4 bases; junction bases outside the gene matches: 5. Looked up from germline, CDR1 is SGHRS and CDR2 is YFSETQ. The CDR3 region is CASSLMGQGQYEQYF. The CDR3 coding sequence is TGCGCCAGCAGCTTGATGGGACAGGGGCAGTACGAGCAGTACTTC.

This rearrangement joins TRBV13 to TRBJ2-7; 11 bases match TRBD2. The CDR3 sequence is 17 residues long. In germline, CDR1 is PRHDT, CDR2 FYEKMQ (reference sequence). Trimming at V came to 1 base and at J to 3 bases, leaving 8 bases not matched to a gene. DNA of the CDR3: TGTGCCAGCAGCTTAGACGGTAGCGGGGGGGAGGGCTACGAGCAGTACTTC. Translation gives CASSLDGSGGEGYEQYF.

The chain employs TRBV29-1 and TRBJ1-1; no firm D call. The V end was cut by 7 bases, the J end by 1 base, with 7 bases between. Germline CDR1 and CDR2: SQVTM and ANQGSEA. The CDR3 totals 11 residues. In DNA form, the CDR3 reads TGCAGCGGAGGGAGGAACACTGAAGCTTTCTTT. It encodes CSGGRNTEAFF.

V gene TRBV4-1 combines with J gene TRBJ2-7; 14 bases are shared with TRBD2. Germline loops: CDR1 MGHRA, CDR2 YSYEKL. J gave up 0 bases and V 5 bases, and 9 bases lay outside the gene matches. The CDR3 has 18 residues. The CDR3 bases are TGCGCCAGCAGCTTTAGGACTAGCGGGAGGTATAGCTCCTACGAGCAGTACTTC. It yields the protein CASSFRTSGRYSSYEQYF.

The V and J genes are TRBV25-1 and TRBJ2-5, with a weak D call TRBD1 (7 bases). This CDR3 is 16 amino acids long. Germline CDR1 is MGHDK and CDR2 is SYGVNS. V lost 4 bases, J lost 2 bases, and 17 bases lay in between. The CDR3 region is CASSGAGGSSQETQYF. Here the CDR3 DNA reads TGTGCCAGCAGTGGTGCAGGGGGGTCAAGTCAAGAGACCCAGTACTTC. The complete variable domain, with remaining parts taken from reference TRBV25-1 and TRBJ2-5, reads EADIYQTPRYLVIGTGKKITLECSQTMGHDKMYWYQQDPGMELHLIHYSYGVNSTEKGDLSSESTVSRIRTEHFPLTLESARPSHTSQYLCASSGAGGSSQETQYFGPGTRLLVL.